A single sample is the source of the 8 T cell receptor beta chains below, sequenced in a study of blood T cell repertoires in COVID-19. Libraries were prepared by immunoSEQ multiplex PCR; TCRdb keeps only in-frame clonotypes and omits some of them. The repertoire has approximately 68,000 clones, more than 75% of them found once; the top ten carry about 6.6%. Specimen: peripheral blood. The receptors stem from a man aged 45-60 years with active COVID-19.

The chain carries TRBV3-1 (or the pseudogene TRBV3-2) and TRBJ2-5; D not certain. The V end lost 8 bases, the J end lost 5 bases, and 6 bases lay between the germline ends. The CDR3 has 10 residues. CDR1 is LGHDT and CDR2 is YNNKEL in the germline V gene (reference sequence). The CDR3 loop is CASSLETQYF. The CDR3 nucleotides are TGTGCCAGCTCATTGGAGACCCAGTACTTC.

V usage is TRBV7-3 and J usage is TRBJ2-3; D might be TRBD2 (6 bases). This CDR3 region has 15 residues. Trimming removed 8 bases from V and 3 bases from J, with 18 bases in between. Germline CDR1 reads SGHTA; CDR2 reads FQGTGA. For the CDR3, the DNA is TGTGCCAGCGGACGGGAGCCCCTGAGTACAGATACGCAGTATTTT. This codes for CASGREPLSTDTQYF.

V gene TRBV24-1 combines with J gene TRBJ2-3; perhaps TRBD2 as D (5 bases). V was clipped by 6 bases and J by 0 bases, with 6 bases between them. CDR3 length: 13 amino acids. CDR1 is KGHDR and CDR2 is SFDVKD in the germline V gene. The CDR3 sequence: CATSRTSTDTQYF. CDR3 DNA: TGTGCCACCAGTCGGACTAGCACAGATACGCAGTATTTT.

The genes are TRBV27 and TRBJ2-5; tentatively, D is TRBD1 (7 bases). The CDR3 extends over 15 amino acids. Trimming shortened V by 5 bases and J by 4 bases, and 17 bases separated the two germline ends. Germline loops: CDR1 MNHEY, CDR2 SMNVEV (reference sequence). The CDR3 loop reads CASSSRGDPPETQYF. The CDR3 bases are TGTGCCAGCAGTAGCAGGGGGGACCCTCCAGAGACCCAGTACTTC.

V and J are TRBV7-6 and TRBJ1-5; D may be TRBD1 (5 bases). CDR1 and CDR2 from the germline V gene are SGHVS and FNYEAQ. The CDR3 loop spans 15 amino acids. V gave up 1 base and J gave up 8 bases, with 15 bases separating them. For the CDR3, the DNA is TGTGCCAGCAGCTTAGTCGGGCAGGGTGTGGAGCCCCAGCATTTT. Translated, it gives CASSLVGQGVEPQHF.

The rearrangement uses TRBV6-2 or TRBV6-3 and TRBJ1-2, with D possibly matching TRBD1 (6 bases). Germline CDR1 MNHEY, CDR2 SVGEGT. V was clipped by 4 bases and J by 4 bases, with 13 bases between them. This CDR3 contains 14 residues. As DNA, the CDR3 is TGTGCCAGCAGTTGGGGGCCAGGGGCCTATGGCTACACCTTC. It codes for CASSWGPGAYGYTF.

The V call is TRBV27, the J call TRBJ2-7; tentative D call: TRBD2 (7 bases). The CDR3 extends over 14 amino acids. Trimming removed 5 bases from V and 6 bases from J, with 17 bases in between. Germline CDR1 reads MNHEY; CDR2 reads SMNVEV (reference sequence). The CDR3 sequence is CASSQTGGSREQYF. The CDR3, as DNA: TGTGCCAGCAGTCAAACGGGGGGCAGCCGCGAGCAGTACTTC.

The chain has TRBV5-1 and TRBJ1-6; D gene unclear. The V gene's germline CDR1 is SGHRS and CDR2 YFSETQ. Between the trimmed V and J ends, which lost 0 bases and 10 bases, there was a span of 11 bases. The CDR3 has 14 amino acids. The CDR3 sequence is CASSLGQEASPLHF. DNA of the CDR3: TGCGCCAGCAGCTTGGGTCAGGAGGCCTCACCCCTCCACTTT.